A single T cell receptor (beta chain) is shown here with its context. As yet, its antigen is unknown. All donors were healthy HIV-negative adults lacking recent acute infections or vaccinations. TCRdb's copy holds only in-frame clones and misses some; the assay was immunoSEQ multiplex PCR. Of a few million clones listed, over 85% are singletons. This CDR3 comprises 14 residues. Germline CDR1 and CDR2: SGDLS and YYNGEE. V was cut by 0 bases and J by 5 bases, with 11 bases left in between. The sample originates from a study of shared clonotypes between healthy human individuals. General study findings and limits: Naive CD4 clonotypes were shared across a handful of donors at about 5.3%.

The chain is built from TRBV9 and TRBJ1-2; the D gene is possibly TRBD1 (5 bases). This clonotype originated in a man between 18 and 35 years old in good health. Sequenced input: naive CD4+ T cells sorted from blood. As to subset: CD45RA+ positively selected. Here the CDR3 DNA reads TGTGCCAGCAGCGTAGACGGGGCGAAATATGGCTACACCTTC. Its translation is CASSVDGAKYGYTF.